A single sample is the source of the 15 T cell receptor beta chains below, sequenced in a study of T cell repertoires in ileal Crohn's disease. TCRdb's table, derived via immunoSEQ multiplex PCR, lists solely in-frame clones and lacks some. The repertoire has approximately 11,000 clones, about three quarters of them found once; the top ten carry about 4.5%. The sequenced sample consisted of ileal tissue. These receptors all stem from an adult with Crohn's disease.

The J gene is TRBJ2-1, the V gene TRBV9; 8 bases map to TRBD2. The CDR3 covers 15 residues. Germline CDR1 SGDLS, CDR2 YYNGEE. V was clipped by 0 bases and J by 6 bases; unmatched bases: 5. The CDR3 coding sequence is TGTGCCAGCAGCGTAGGGGGAGGGACTAGCAATGAGCAGTTCTTC. It yields the protein CASSVGGGTSNEQFF. Looking up the rest from reference TRBV9 and TRBJ2-1 gives the full variable domain: DSGVTQTPKHLITATGQRVTLRCSPRSGDLSVYWYQQSLDQGLQFLIQYYNGEERAKGNILERFSAQQFPDLHSELNLSSLELGDSALYFCASSVGGGTSNEQFFGPGTRLTVL.

V gene TRBV18 combines with J gene TRBJ1-3, with D perhaps matching TRBD1 (6 bases). The CDR3 sequence is 14 residues long. Germline V lookup: CDR1 KGHSH, CDR2 LQKENI. V lost 5 bases and J lost 1, with 9 bases in between. CDR3 nucleotide sequence: TGTGCCAGCTCAGAAGGACAGTCTGGAAACACCATATATTTT. Translated: CASSEGQSGNTIYF.

This clone occurred once. V and J are TRBV19 and TRBJ1-1; 8 bases agree with TRBD1. Germline CDR1 is LNHDA and CDR2 is SQIVND (reference sequence). CDR3 length: 12 amino acids. The ends lost 5 bases at V and 9 bases at J; junction bases unmatched: 5. CDR3 sequence: CASSPQGAKAFF. In DNA form, the CDR3 reads TGTGCCAGTAGTCCCCAGGGGGCTAAAGCTTTCTTT.

The chain couples TRBV2 to TRBJ1-6; no reliable D call. The germline CDR1 and CDR2 sequences are SNHLY and FYNNEI. The CDR3 is made up of 15 amino acids. With 3 bases removed from V and 3 bases from J, the gap between germline ends came to 9 bases. Here the CDR3 DNA reads TGTGCCAGCAGTGACATACTCCTCTATAATTCACCCCTCCACTTT. Protein sequence: CASSDILLYNSPLHF.

This chain joins TRBV2 and TRBJ2-7; 9 nucleotides line up with TRBD2. The CDR3 has 15 amino acids. V shed 7 bases, J shed 1 base, and the junction held 8 bases outside the gene matches. CDR1 SNHLY and CDR2 FYNNEI come from the germline V gene. The CDR3 DNA reads as TGTGCCAGCAAAGGTTCTAGCGGGGCGTCCTACGAGCAGTACTTC. Translation gives CASKGSSGASYEQYF.

Sample share makes this clone large (0.1 to 1%). V gene TRBV28 combines with J gene TRBJ2-7, with TRBD1 as a possible D gene (7 bases). This CDR3 contains 13 residues. Germline CDR1 is MDHEN and CDR2 is SYDVKM. V dropped 4 bases and J dropped 5 bases, with 12 bases sitting between them. The CDR3 sequence is CASSYRGGHEQYF. CDR3 nucleotides: TGTGCCAGCAGTTACAGGGGAGGCCACGAGCAGTACTTC.

V is TRBV19 and J is TRBJ1-2; 7 positions match TRBD1. The length of the CDR3 is 14 residues. Germline trimming cut 5 bases from V and 4 bases from J; bases unmatched to any gene: 7. Germline values: CDR1 LNHDA, CDR2 SQIVND (reference sequence). CDR3 region: CASSPPGTAYGYTF. The CDR3 region has the DNA TGTGCCAGTAGTCCCCCAGGGACAGCCTATGGCTACACCTTC.

The rearrangement joins TRBV11-2 to TRBJ1-1; 8 nucleotides agree with TRBD1. Germline CDR1 reads SGHAT; CDR2 reads FQNNGV. The J segment lost 4 bases and the V segment lost 9 bases, leaving 4 bases of the junction unmatched. There are 12 residues in the CDR3. Here the CDR3 DNA reads TGTGCCAGTAGCAGGGGGCCCACTGAAGCTTTCTTT. Translating it yields CASSRGPTEAFF.

This clone occurred a few times. The chain has TRBV28 and TRBJ1-6; D is possibly TRBD1 (6 bases). V was pared by 2 bases and J by 8 bases, with 13 bases between. Germline loops: CDR1 MDHEN, CDR2 SYDVKM. This CDR3 comprises 15 residues. The CDR3, as DNA: TGTGCCAGCAGTTTACCTACAGGGATCCATTCACCCCTCCACTTT. Translating it yields CASSLPTGIHSPLHF.

This chain links TRBV4-3 with TRBJ1-2; weak D call: TRBD1 (6 bases). V shed 0 bases and J shed 6 bases, with 14 bases lying between them. The germline V gene has CDR1 LGHNA and CDR2 YSLEER. CDR3 length: 15 residues. CDR3 coding DNA: TGCGCCAGCAGCCAAGAAGGAAGACAGGTCGATGGCTACACCTTC. This translates into CASSQEGRQVDGYTF.

This chain connects TRBV6-4 to TRBJ1-2; 7 nucleotides line up with TRBD1. The CDR3 is 11 residues long. CDR1 is MRHNA and CDR2 is SNTAGT in the germline V gene. The J segment lost 10 bases and the V segment lost 5 bases, leaving 4 bases of the junction unmatched. CDR3 in amino acids: CASSYGQDYTF. The CDR3 DNA reads as TGTGCCAGCAGTTACGGACAGGACTACACCTTC.

This chain uses TRBV5-1 with TRBJ2-7, with TRBD1 as a possible D gene (5 bases). The ends were cut back, 3 bases at V and 5 bases at J, with 15 bases in the middle. Germline V gives CDR1 SGHRS, CDR2 YFSETQ. The CDR3 has 14 amino acids. The CDR3 DNA reads as TGCGCCAGCAGCTCCTCGGCAGGGATGAACGAGCAGTACTTC. Its protein is CASSSSAGMNEQYF.

The rearrangement joins TRBV6-6 to TRBJ2-7, with D tentatively TRBD2 (6 bases). This CDR3 spans 14 amino acids. V lost 0 bases and J 4 bases, leaving 10 bases between the germline ends. Germline assignment: CDR1 MNHNY and CDR2 SVGAGI (reference sequence). DNA of the CDR3: TGTGCCAGCAGTTACTCGGAGGGTCGTTACGAGCAGTACTTC. Its protein product is CASSYSEGRYEQYF.

CDR3 sequence reads: CAISESYTGEANEKLFF. The CDR3 DNA reads as TGTGCCATCAGTGAGTCGTATACGGGGGAGGCCAATGAAAAACTGTTTTTT. The chain joins TRBV10-3 to TRBJ1-4; tentative D call: TRBD1 (5 bases). V gave up 0 bases and J gave up 5 bases, with 16 bases separating them. The germline V gene has CDR1 ENHRY and CDR2 SYGVKD. The CDR3 covers 17 residues.

The genes are TRBV9 and TRBJ1-2; weak D call: TRBD1 (6 bases). The germline CDR1 and CDR2 sequences are SGDLS and YYNGEE. CDR3 length equals 14 residues. Trimming took off 4 bases at V and 3 bases at J, with 13 bases between the two ends. Here the CDR3 reads CASSTPWTDYGYTF. The CDR3 DNA reads TGTGCCAGCAGCACCCCTTGGACAGACTATGGCTACACCTTC.